This T cell receptor (beta chain) came from a study of beta chain features in type 1 diabetes. The entirety of the isolated RNA underwent reverse transcription, so expressed TCRB transcripts were sequenced. The assay was immunoSEQ multiplex PCR, and TCRdb's table has in-frame clones only and misses some. The table includes under 450,000 clones, more than 12% detected once. The germline gives CDR1 SQVTM, CDR2 ANQGSEA. Trimming cost V 4 bases and J 5 bases, with 13 bases left between them. CDR3 length equals 13 residues. This clone turned up a few times. Sequenced: naive CD4+ T cells from blood. The clonotype comes from a woman between 18 and 29 years old in good health. J is TRBJ2-3 and V is TRBV29-1; possible D gene TRBD1, 5 bases. CDR3 bases: TGCAGCGTTGTTGTGGGGCTTGGAGATACGCAGTATTTT. Protein: CSVVVGLGDTQYF.